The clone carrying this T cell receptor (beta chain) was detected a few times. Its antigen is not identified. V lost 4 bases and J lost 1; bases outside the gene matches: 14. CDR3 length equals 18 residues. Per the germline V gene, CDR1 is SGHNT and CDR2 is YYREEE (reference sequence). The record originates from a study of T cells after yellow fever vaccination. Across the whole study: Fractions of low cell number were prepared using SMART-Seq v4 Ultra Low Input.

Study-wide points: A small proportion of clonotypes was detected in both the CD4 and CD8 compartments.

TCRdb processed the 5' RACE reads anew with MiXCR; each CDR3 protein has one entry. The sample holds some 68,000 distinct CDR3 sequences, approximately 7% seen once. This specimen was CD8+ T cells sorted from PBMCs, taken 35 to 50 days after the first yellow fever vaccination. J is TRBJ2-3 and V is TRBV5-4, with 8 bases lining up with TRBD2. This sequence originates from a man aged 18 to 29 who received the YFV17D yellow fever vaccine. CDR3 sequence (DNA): TGTGCCAGCAGCCCCACCGCCGACGCGGGGGGCCGCACAGATACGCAGTATTTT. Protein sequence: CASSPTADAGGRTDTQYF. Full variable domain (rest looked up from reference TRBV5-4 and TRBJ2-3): ETGVTQSPTHLIKTRGQQVTLRCSSQSGHNTVSWYQQALGQGPQFIFQYYREEENGRGNFPPRFSGLQFPNYSSELNVNALELDDSALYLCASSPTADAGGRTDTQYFGPGTRLTVL.